This T cell receptor (beta chain) was obtained from a study of OX40 agonist ivuxolimab in advanced cancers. Study-level results: Researchers did not determine the expanded peripheral T cells' antigen specificity.

Concerning this clone: The antigen is undetermined.

Generated by immunoSEQ multiplex PCR, the TCRdb table keeps only in-frame clones and is missing some. The table has about 49,000 clones, just under 95% seen once. Trimming pared 3 bases from V and 6 bases from J, leaving 12 bases between. The CDR3 spans 14 residues. Germline CDR1 is SEHNR and CDR2 is FQNEAQ (reference sequence). The receptor's source is an adult with an advanced solid tumor such as melanoma, head and neck, liver or kidney cancer. The chain employs TRBV7-9 and TRBJ2-1; D possibly uses TRBD1 or TRBD2 (5 bases each). The specimen comprised CD4+ or CD8+ T cells sorted from blood, sampled in a trial of the OX40 agonist ivuxolimab. CDR3 bases: TGTGCCAGCAGCTTCCCGGGGACGGTCAATGAGCAGTTCTTC. This translates into CASSFPGTVNEQFF.